Listed below are T cell receptor beta chains from one sample, sequenced in a study of T-cell memory formation after mild COVID-19. Via MiXCR, TCRdb re-called the 5' RACE reads, giving one row per CDR3 protein. The sample shows about 250,000 distinct CDR3 sequences, approximately 15% of them seen only once. Sequenced sample: PBMCs or a T cell subset sorted from them (not recorded which). These receptors came from an adult woman who had mild COVID-19 (a few samples of this study predate the infection). Cell type and time point are not known. CDR3s include the opening cysteine and the closing phenylalanine or tryptophan. Fields, in order: D gene, clone size, V gene, J gene, CDR3 protein, CDR3 DNA. D genes are given only for firm matches. The size entry is marked missing in some rows and otherwise reads once, few, many or a size class.

D: -; size: -; V: TRBV15; J: TRBJ2-3; CDR3: CATSTGRLTDTQYF; DNA: TGTGCCACCAGCACCGGACGGCTCACAGATACGCAGTATTTT
D: -; size: few; V: TRBV29-1; J: TRBJ1-3; CDR3: CSVGMTGGNTIYF; DNA: TGCAGCGTTGGGATGACAGGAGGGAACACCATATATTTT
D: -; size: few; V: TRBV14; J: TRBJ2-2; CDR3: CASSLDPTGELFF; DNA: TGTGCCAGCAGCCTGGACCCAACCGGGGAGCTGTTTTTT
D: TRBD1; size: few; V: TRBV27; J: TRBJ1-4; CDR3: CASSPADRRNEKLFF; DNA: TGTGCCAGCAGTCCTGCGGACAGGAGAAATGAAAAACTGTTTTTT
D: -; size: -; V: TRBV10-3; J: TRBJ2-3; CDR3: CAISGPTGTDTQYF; DNA: TGTGCCATCAGTGGACCAACTGGGACAGATACGCAGTATTTT
D: -; size: -; V: TRBV6-1; J: TRBJ2-5; CDR3: CASRRDAGETQYF; DNA: TGTGCCAGCAGACGGGACGCGGGCGAGACCCAGTACTTC
D: TRBD1; size: -; V: TRBV6-1; J: TRBJ1-4; CDR3: CASSWTVGQGTTNEKLFF; DNA: TGTGCCAGCAGTTGGACCGTGGGACAGGGGACAACTAATGAAAAACTGTTTTTT
D: TRBD1; size: few; V: TRBV5-1; J: TRBJ2-7; CDR3: CASSLLQGAYEQYF; DNA: TGCGCCAGCAGCTTGTTACAGGGGGCCTACGAGCAGTACTTC
D: TRBD2; size: -; V: TRBV18; J: TRBJ2-1; CDR3: CASSPTGLTSGRNEQFF; DNA: TGTGCCAGCTCACCAACGGGTTTGACTAGCGGGAGAAATGAGCAGTTCTTC
D: -; size: many; V: TRBV10-3; J: TRBJ1-1; CDR3: CAIGIGGTSTEAFF; DNA: TGTGCCATCGGGATAGGGGGGACGAGCACTGAAGCTTTCTTT
D: TRBD1; size: few; V: TRBV6-1; J: TRBJ1-2; CDR3: CASSEAGQARGYTF; DNA: TGTGCCAGCAGTGAAGCCGGACAGGCGAGGGGCTACACCTTC
D: -; size: -; V: TRBV12-3/TRBV12-4; J: TRBJ1-6; CDR3: CASSRRTENNSPLHF; DNA: TGTGCCAGCAGCCGTAGGACGGAGAATAATTCACCCCTCCACTTT
D: -; size: -; V: TRBV7-2; J: TRBJ2-5; CDR3: CASSLPPGPPRETQYF; DNA: TGTGCCAGCAGCTTACCTCCAGGGCCCCCTAGAGAGACCCAGTACTTC
D: TRBD1; size: -; V: TRBV18; J: TRBJ2-5; CDR3: CASSAGGRREETQYF; DNA: TGTGCCAGCTCAGCAGGGGGCCGGAGAGAGGAGACCCAGTACTTC
D: -; size: few; V: TRBV12-3/TRBV12-4; J: TRBJ1-5; CDR3: CASSLASRGGQPQHF; DNA: TGTGCCAGCAGTTTAGCGAGCAGGGGAGGTCAGCCCCAGCATTTT
D: TRBD2; size: many; V: TRBV5-4; J: TRBJ2-5; CDR3: CASSSRLAGQETQYF; DNA: TGTGCCAGCAGCTCCAGACTAGCAGGCCAAGAGACCCAGTACTTC
D: -; size: -; V: TRBV15; J: TRBJ2-5; CDR3: CATSVRGTETQYF; DNA: TGTGCCACCAGCGTTCGAGGGACAGAGACCCAGTACTTC
D: -; size: -; V: TRBV3-1; J: TRBJ2-1; CDR3: CASSHERGEQFF; DNA: TGTGCCAGCAGCCACGAAAGGGGAGAGCAGTTCTTC
D: TRBD2; size: -; V: TRBV6-5; J: TRBJ2-3; CDR3: CASSYNRGGSTDTQYF; DNA: TGTGCCAGCAGTTACAACCGCGGGGGTAGCACAGATACGCAGTATTTT
D: TRBD1; size: -; V: TRBV3-1; J: TRBJ1-2; CDR3: CASSQVRGGYGYTF; DNA: TGTGCCAGCAGCCAAGTCAGGGGGGGCTATGGCTACACCTTC
D: -; size: few; V: TRBV7-2; J: TRBJ2-7; CDR3: CASSPPGRYEQYF; DNA: TGTGCCAGCAGCCCACCAGGGAGGTACGAGCAGTACTTC
D: -; size: few; V: TRBV29-1; J: TRBJ1-2; CDR3: CSVEGGAPGTYYGYTF; DNA: TGCAGCGTTGAAGGAGGAGCCCCGGGAACTTACTATGGCTACACCTTC
D: TRBD1; size: -; V: TRBV2; J: TRBJ1-6; CDR3: CASHTGTGNSPLHF; DNA: TGTGCCTCCCATACCGGGACAGGGAATTCACCCCTCCACTTT
D: TRBD2; size: many; V: TRBV18; J: TRBJ2-1; CDR3: CASSGGESYNEQFF; DNA: TGTGCCAGTTCGGGGGGAGAATCCTACAATGAGCAGTTCTTC
D: -; size: few; V: TRBV5-1; J: TRBJ2-7; CDR3: CASSLRDVSYEQYF; DNA: TGCGCCAGCAGCTTGCGGGACGTCTCCTACGAGCAGTACTTC
D: -; size: many; V: TRBV5-4; J: TRBJ2-7; CDR3: CASSLGGRYEQYF; DNA: TGTGCCAGCAGCTTGGGAGGTCGATACGAGCAGTACTTC
D: TRBD2; size: few; V: TRBV30; J: TRBJ2-3; CDR3: CAWSGGTSSADTQYF; DNA: TGTGCCTGGAGCGGAGGGACTAGTTCTGCAGATACGCAGTATTTT
D: -; size: few; V: TRBV20-1; J: TRBJ1-4; CDR3: CSARDQLRGEKLFF; DNA: TGCAGTGCTAGAGATCAGCTTAGGGGTGAAAAACTGTTTTTT
D: -; size: -; V: TRBV10-3; J: TRBJ2-5; CDR3: CAISERAGAFQETQYF; DNA: TGTGCCATCAGTGAAAGGGCGGGGGCCTTCCAAGAGACCCAGTACTTC
D: -; size: many; V: TRBV5-1; J: TRBJ2-4; CDR3: CASSSTSSKNIQYF; DNA: TGCGCCAGCAGCTCAACTAGCTCCAAAAACATTCAGTACTTC
D: TRBD2; size: -; V: TRBV5-1; J: TRBJ2-1; CDR3: CASMRDYEANEQFF; DNA: TGCGCCAGCATGAGGGACTACGAGGCCAATGAGCAGTTCTTC
D: TRBD1; size: -; V: TRBV18; J: TRBJ1-1; CDR3: CASSRQGLDTEAFF; DNA: TGTGCCAGCTCACGACAGGGTCTCGACACTGAAGCTTTCTTT
D: -; size: many; V: TRBV12-3/TRBV12-4; J: TRBJ2-3; CDR3: CATRTWTRQATQYF; DNA: TGTGCCACCCGAACGTGGACTCGACAGGCTACGCAGTATTTT
D: -; size: few; V: TRBV11-2; J: TRBJ2-7; CDR3: CASSVVVGRLKDSYEQYF; DNA: TGTGCCAGCAGCGTCGTCGTGGGAAGGTTGAAAGACTCCTACGAGCAGTACTTC
D: TRBD2; size: -; V: TRBV6-2/TRBV6-3; J: TRBJ2-3; CDR3: CASSKRLAGTTDTQYF; DNA: TGTGCCAGCAGTAAAAGACTAGCGGGGACCACAGATACGCAGTATTTT
D: -; size: few; V: TRBV6-6; J: TRBJ2-2; CDR3: CASSYTDRATGELFF; DNA: TGTGCCAGCAGCTACACGGACAGAGCCACCGGGGAGCTGTTTTTT
D: TRBD1; size: few; V: TRBV12-3/TRBV12-4; J: TRBJ1-1; CDR3: CASRTRQGAGGAFF; DNA: TGTGCCAGCAGGACCAGACAGGGGGCAGGTGGAGCTTTCTTT
D: -; size: many; V: TRBV12-3/TRBV12-4; J: TRBJ1-1; CDR3: CASPSWSNTEAFF; DNA: TGTGCCAGCCCGTCGTGGAGCAACACTGAAGCTTTCTTT
D: -; size: -; V: TRBV14; J: TRBJ1-1; CDR3: CASSQAPVGWAFF; DNA: TGTGCCAGCAGCCAAGCTCCCGTGGGTTGGGCTTTCTTT
D: TRBD2; size: few; V: TRBV12-3/TRBV12-4; J: TRBJ2-3; CDR3: CASSLRTSSTDTQYF; DNA: TGTGCCAGCAGTCTTCGGACTAGCAGTACAGATACGCAGTATTTT
D: -; size: few; V: TRBV7-2; J: TRBJ2-5; CDR3: CASSLEWRRAQETQYF; DNA: TGTGCCAGCAGCTTAGAATGGCGAAGGGCCCAAGAGACCCAGTACTTC
D: -; size: few; V: TRBV6-5; J: TRBJ1-4; CDR3: CASSYFRREKLFF; DNA: TGTGCCAGCAGTTACTTTCGGAGAGAAAAACTGTTTTTT
D: -; size: many; V: TRBV5-1; J: TRBJ2-3; CDR3: CASSPLRGATDTQYF; DNA: TGCGCCAGCAGCCCCTTAAGAGGGGCCACAGATACGCAGTATTTT
D: TRBD1; size: many; V: TRBV7-6; J: TRBJ2-5; CDR3: CASSRQGKETQYF; DNA: TGTGCCAGCAGCCGACAGGGGAAAGAGACCCAGTACTTC
D: -; size: -; V: TRBV20-1; J: TRBJ2-1; CDR3: CSARDQSGNEQFF; DNA: TGCAGTGCTAGAGATCAATCTGGCAATGAGCAGTTCTTC
D: TRBD1; size: few; V: TRBV30; J: TRBJ1-5; CDR3: CAWSGRGRGNQPQHF; DNA: TGTGCCTGGAGCGGTAGGGGGCGCGGAAATCAGCCCCAGCATTTT
D: -; size: few; V: TRBV7-7; J: TRBJ2-3; CDR3: CASSLSAGGGTDTQYF; DNA: TGTGCCAGCAGCTTATCGGCAGGGGGGGGCACAGATACGCAGTATTTT
D: -; size: -; V: TRBV12-3/TRBV12-4; J: TRBJ2-7; CDR3: CASLSGFTDEQYF; DNA: TGTGCCAGCCTAAGCGGGTTTACGGACGAGCAGTACTTC